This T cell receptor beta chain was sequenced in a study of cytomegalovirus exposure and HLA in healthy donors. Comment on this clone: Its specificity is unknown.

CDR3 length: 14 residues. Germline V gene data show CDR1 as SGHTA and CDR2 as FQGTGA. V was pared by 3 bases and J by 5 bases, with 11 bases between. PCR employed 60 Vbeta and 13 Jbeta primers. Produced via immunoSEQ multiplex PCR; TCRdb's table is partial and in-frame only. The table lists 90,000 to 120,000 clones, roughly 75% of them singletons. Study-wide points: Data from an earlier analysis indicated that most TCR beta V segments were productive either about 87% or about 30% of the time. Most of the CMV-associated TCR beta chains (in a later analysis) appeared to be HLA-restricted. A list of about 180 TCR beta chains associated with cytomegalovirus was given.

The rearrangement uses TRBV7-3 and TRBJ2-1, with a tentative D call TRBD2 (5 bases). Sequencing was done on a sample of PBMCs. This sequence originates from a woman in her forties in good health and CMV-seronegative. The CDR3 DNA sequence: TGTGCCAGCAGCTTTTTTGGAGGAAACAATGAGCAGTTCTTC. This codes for CASSFFGGNNEQFF.